This T cell receptor (beta chain) originates from a study of T cell repertoires in cytomegalovirus infection. About the research overall: As its CMV epitopes, the study selected recently identified HLA-C-restricted and well-studied HLA-B-restricted targets.

MiXCR, applied by TCRdb to the reads, yields one record per CDR3 protein. The data hold about 740,000 distinct CDR3 sequences, with 33% observed a single time. Germline V CDR1 and CDR2: KGHSH, LQKENI. V trimming: 4 bases; J trimming: 3 bases; junction bases outside the gene matches: 4. The CDR3 length is 15 residues. On this clonotype itself: Its antigen is undetermined.

The TCR comes from a human donor in good health (CMV status not recorded). Some clones in this sample may be carry-over from other donors' samples. The V and J genes are TRBV18 and TRBJ2-1; 9 bases match TRBD2. The specimen comprised cultured PBMCs, sampled from culture after CMV antigen stimulation. CDR3 DNA sequence: TGTGCCAGCTCACTTAGCGGGGGCCTCTACAATGAGCAGTTCTTC. Residues: CASSLSGGLYNEQFF.